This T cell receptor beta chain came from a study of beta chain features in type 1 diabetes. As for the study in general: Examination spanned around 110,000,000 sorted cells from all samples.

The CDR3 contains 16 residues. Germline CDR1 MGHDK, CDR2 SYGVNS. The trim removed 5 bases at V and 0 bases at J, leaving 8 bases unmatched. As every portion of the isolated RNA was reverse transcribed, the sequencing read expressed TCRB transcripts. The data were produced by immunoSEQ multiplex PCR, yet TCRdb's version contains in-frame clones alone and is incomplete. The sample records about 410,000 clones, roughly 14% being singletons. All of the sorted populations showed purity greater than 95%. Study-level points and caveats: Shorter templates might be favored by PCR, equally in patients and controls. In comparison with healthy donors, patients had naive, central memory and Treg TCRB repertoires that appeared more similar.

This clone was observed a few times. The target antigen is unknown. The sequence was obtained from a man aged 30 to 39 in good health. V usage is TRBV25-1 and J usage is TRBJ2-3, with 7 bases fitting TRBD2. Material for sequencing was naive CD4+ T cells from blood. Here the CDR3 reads CASSPHPGGSTDTQYF. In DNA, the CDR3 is TGTGCCAGCAGTCCCCACCCGGGGGGTAGCACAGATACGCAGTATTTT. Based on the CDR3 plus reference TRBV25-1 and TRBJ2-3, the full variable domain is EADIYQTPRYLVIGTGKKITLECSQTMGHDKMYWYQQDPGMELHLIHYSYGVNSTEKGDLSSESTVSRIRTEHFPLTLESARPSHTSQYLCASSPHPGGSTDTQYFGPGTRLTVL.